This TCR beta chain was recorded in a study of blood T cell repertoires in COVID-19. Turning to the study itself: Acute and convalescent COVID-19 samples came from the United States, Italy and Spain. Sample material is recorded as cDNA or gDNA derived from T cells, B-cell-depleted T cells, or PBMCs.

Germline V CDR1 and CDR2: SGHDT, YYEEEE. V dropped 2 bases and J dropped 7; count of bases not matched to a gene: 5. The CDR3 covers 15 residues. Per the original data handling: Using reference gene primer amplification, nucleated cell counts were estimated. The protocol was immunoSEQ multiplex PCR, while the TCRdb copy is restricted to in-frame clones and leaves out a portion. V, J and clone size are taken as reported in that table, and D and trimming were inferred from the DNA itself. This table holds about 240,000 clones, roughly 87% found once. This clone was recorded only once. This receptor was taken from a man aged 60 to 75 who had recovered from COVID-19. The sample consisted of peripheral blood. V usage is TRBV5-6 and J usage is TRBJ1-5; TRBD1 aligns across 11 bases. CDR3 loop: CASSLRTGGHQPQHF. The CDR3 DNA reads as TGTGCCAGCAGCTTACGGACAGGGGGCCACCAGCCCCAGCATTTT.